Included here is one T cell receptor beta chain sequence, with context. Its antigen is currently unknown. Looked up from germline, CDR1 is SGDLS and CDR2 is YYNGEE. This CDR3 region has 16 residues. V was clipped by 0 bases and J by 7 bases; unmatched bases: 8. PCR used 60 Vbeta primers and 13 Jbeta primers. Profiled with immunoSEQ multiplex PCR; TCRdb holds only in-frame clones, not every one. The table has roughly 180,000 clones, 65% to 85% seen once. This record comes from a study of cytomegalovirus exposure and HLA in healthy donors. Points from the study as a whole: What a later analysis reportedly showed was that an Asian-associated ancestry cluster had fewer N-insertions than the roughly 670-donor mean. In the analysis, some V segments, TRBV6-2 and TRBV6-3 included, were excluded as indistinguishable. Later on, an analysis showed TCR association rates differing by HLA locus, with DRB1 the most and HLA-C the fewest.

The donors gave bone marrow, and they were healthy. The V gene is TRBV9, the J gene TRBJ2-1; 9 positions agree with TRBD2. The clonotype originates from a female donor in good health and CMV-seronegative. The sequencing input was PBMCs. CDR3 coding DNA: TGTGCCAGCAGCGTAGGGGGGGGGACTAGCAAAAATGAGCAGTTCTTC. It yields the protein CASSVGGGTSKNEQFF.